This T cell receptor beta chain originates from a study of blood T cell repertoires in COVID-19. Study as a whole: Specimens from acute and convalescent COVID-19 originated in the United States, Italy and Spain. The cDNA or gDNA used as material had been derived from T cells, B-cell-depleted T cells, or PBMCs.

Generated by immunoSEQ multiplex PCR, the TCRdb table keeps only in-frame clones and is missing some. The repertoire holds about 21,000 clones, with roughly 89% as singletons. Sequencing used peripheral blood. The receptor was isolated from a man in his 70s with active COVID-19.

CDR3 sequence: CASSWDRGRTGELFF. In nucleotides, the CDR3 is TGTGCCAGCAGCTGGGACAGGGGGCGAACCGGGGAGCTGTTTTTT. The chain has TRBV5-8 and TRBJ2-2; 12 bases fit TRBD1. Germline CDR1 SGHTS, CDR2 YDEGEE. V was pared by 3 bases and J by 5 bases, with 2 bases of the junction left unmatched. This CDR3 region has 15 residues.